The 2 T cell receptor beta chains in this list originate from one sample, sequenced in a study of T cells in Graves' hyperthyroidism and ophthalmopathy. Amplification yielded TCR beta CDR3 regions, with RNA transcripts as the source. The primer set for the first-round RT-PCR of the TCR CDR3 was HTBI. TCRdb itself ran the multiplex PCR reads through MiXCR, one entry per CDR3 protein. The sample yields about 350,000 distinct CDR3 sequences, roughly 15% seen once. Source material: blood. The origin of the receptors is a woman in her sixties with Graves' ophthalmopathy.

This clonotype was observed at least ten times. The chain links TRBV30 to TRBJ2-3; D possibly corresponds to TRBD2 (5 bases). Germline-derived CDR1 and CDR2 are GTSNPN and SVGIG (reference sequence). The CDR3 has 13 residues. Trimming left V 3 bases short and J 2 bases short, with 9 bases between. CDR3 region: CAWSGGPTDTQYF. The CDR3 DNA is TGTGCCTGGAGCGGAGGACCCACAGATACGCAGTATTTT. Supplemented by reference TRBV30 and TRBJ2-3, the full variable domain reads SQTIHQWPATLVQPVGSPLSLECTVEGTSNPNLYWYRQAAGRGLQLLFYSVGIGQISSEVPQNLSASRPQDRQFILSSKKLLLSDSGFYLCAWSGGPTDTQYFGPGTRLTVL.

The CDR3 bases are TGCAGTGCTAGACGCGGGTTGGACGAGCAGTACTTC. Its protein is CSARRGLDEQYF. The chain employs TRBV20-1 and TRBJ2-7; TRBD2 might be the D (5 bases). The CDR3 extends over 12 amino acids. The V and J ends lost 2 bases and 5 bases respectively, with 10 bases between them. Germline V CDR1 and CDR2: DFQATT, SNEGSKA (reference sequence).